A single sample is the source of the 5 T cell receptor beta chains below, sequenced in a study of sequential checkpoint blockade in melanoma. The data were produced by immunoSEQ multiplex PCR, yet TCRdb's version contains in-frame clones alone and is incomplete. The table has tens of thousands of clones, around 30% seen once. Sample treatment: randomized to nivolumab then ipilimumab (arm A) or the reverse (arm B). This specimen was tumor tissue (inferred from file names), taken from a patient given nivolumab and ipilimumab in sequence. These receptors originate from a human donor with melanoma.

This clone was counted only a few times. The chain carries TRBV11-3 and TRBJ1-1; D is possibly TRBD1 (6 bases). The CDR3 spans 14 residues. The ends were cut back, 2 bases at V and 1 base at J, with 8 bases in the middle. CDR1 and CDR2 from the germline V gene are SGHNT and YENEEA. CDR3 protein: CASSLQTGNTEAFF. The CDR3 DNA sequence: TGTGCCAGCAGCTTACAGACAGGGAACACTGAAGCTTTCTTT.

V is TRBV6-8 and J is TRBJ1-6; D is unclear. Germline CDR1 is MNHGY and CDR2 is SAAAGT. This CDR3 has 16 residues. The V end was cut by 5 bases, the J end by 0 bases, with 11 bases between. CDR3 nucleotide sequence: TGTGCCAGCAGTCCTTTTGAGAGCTCCTATAATTCACCCCTCCACTTT. This sequence encodes CASSPFESSYNSPLHF.

Concerning this clone itself: The junction shows a germline mismatch at one end, possibly a read error. V usage is TRBV6-8 and J usage is TRBJ2-1; TRBD2 matches at 7 bases. The germline V gene encodes CDR1 MNHGY and CDR2 SAAAGT. The CDR3 sequence is 15 residues long. This CDR3 reads CAISGQRGGIDEQFF. The CDR3 nucleotides read TGTGCCATCAGTGGGCAGCGGGGCGGGATTGATGAGCAGTTCTTC.

V and J are TRBV28 and TRBJ1-5; no definite D call. The V gene's germline CDR1 is MDHEN and CDR2 SYDVKM. The V end was cut by 5 bases, the J end by 6 bases, with 14 bases between. CDR3 length: 14 amino acids. CDR3 sequence: CASSLMGLGQPQHF. CDR3 bases: TGTGCCAGCAGTCTCATGGGATTGGGTCAGCCCCAGCATTTT.

There are a few counts of this clone. The rearrangement uses TRBV6-8 and TRBJ1-2; 7 bases agree with TRBD1. The junction had 4 bases not matched to a gene; V was cut back by 2 bases and J by 4 bases. CDR3 size: 14 residues. Germline assignment: CDR1 MNHGY and CDR2 SAAAGT. The CDR3 DNA sequence: TGTGCCAGCAGTTACGGGGGACAGCTCTATGGCTACACCTTC. This encodes CASSYGGQLYGYTF.